This T cell receptor beta chain emerged from a study of Graves' ophthalmopathy and Graves' hyperthyroidism. Details on this clonotype: Antigen: not known.

Diagnoses were established from clinical symptoms, serum thyroxine, TRAb, thyroid ultrasound and orbital computed tomography. Amplification of TCR beta CDR3 regions used RNA transcripts. The authors performed first-round RT-PCR with HTBI primers and then a second-round multiplex PCR. TCRdb re-derived calls from the multiplex PCR reads in MiXCR, one entry per CDR3 protein. The sample includes 200,000 to 250,000 distinct CDR3 sequences, roughly a fifth of them seen just once. Findings of the study overall: For separating ophthalmopathy from stable hyperthyroidism, a 13-signature model gave 87.88% sensitivity and approximately 76% specificity. Blood shared most expanded thyroid clonotypes above 0.001 frequency.

The sequenced sample was peripheral blood. This sequence was found in a woman in her fifties or sixties with Graves' ophthalmopathy.

CDR3 sequence reads: CSVAPDRGRWTEAFF. The CDR3 DNA sequence: TGCAGCGTGGCCCCCGACAGGGGGCGGTGGACTGAAGCTTTCTTT. The chain recombines TRBV29-1 with TRBJ1-1; TRBD1 matches at 10 bases. The ends lost 6 bases at V and 5 bases at J; junction bases unmatched: 12. The germline V gene encodes CDR1 SQVTM and CDR2 ANQGSEA. The CDR3 has 15 residues. Together with reference TRBV29-1 and TRBJ1-1, the CDR3 gives the full variable domain: SAVISQKPSRDICQRGTSLTIQCQVDSQVTMMFWYRQQPGQSLTLIATANQGSEATYESGFVIDKFPISRPNLTFSTLTVSNMSPEDSSIYLCSVAPDRGRWTEAFFGQGTRLTVV.